The rows below give T cell receptor beta chains drawn from one sample of a study of TIL therapy for anti-PD-1-resistant metastatic lung cancer. Clones were sequenced by immunoSEQ multiplex PCR, and TCRdb holds only the in-frame ones, with some missing. Counted here are about 32,000 clones, about 79% occurring once; the ten biggest clones make up less than 3%. The sample here was blood, taken at baseline. All receptors derive from a woman between 30 and 80 years old with non-small cell lung cancer. Each CDR3 is given with its conserved first and last residue. The order of the fields is V gene, D gene, J gene, clone size, CDR3 protein, CDR3 DNA. The D gene is left open where the match is weak. Size is omitted from some rows. Given values are once, few, many or a class for expanded clones.

TRBV11-2	-	TRBJ2-7	-	CASSLGEYEQYF	TGTGCCAGCAGCTTAGGGGAATACGAGCAGTACTTC
TRBV29-1	TRBD2	TRBJ2-5	-	CSVVSRLAGYQETQYF	TGCAGCGTTGTGTCAAGACTAGCGGGGTACCAAGAGACCCAGTACTTC
TRBV30	-	TRBJ2-5	-	CAWTSQESQYF	TGTGCCTGGACCTCACAAGAGTCCCAGTACTTC
TRBV18	-	TRBJ2-7	-	CASSQVSGYEQYF	TGTGCCAGCTCACAGGTGTCGGGCTACGAGCAGTACTTC
TRBV25-1	-	TRBJ1-5	-	CASSESGGPQHF	TGTGCCAGCAGTGAAAGCGGGGGGCCCCAGCATTTT
TRBV7-9	-	TRBJ2-7	once	CASSFPFTGYGSYEQYF	TGTGCCAGCAGCTTCCCATTCACAGGGTACGGCTCCTACGAGCAGTACTTC
TRBV30	-	TRBJ1-2	-	CAWRETGRNYGYTF	TGTGCCTGGAGGGAAACAGGGAGGAACTATGGCTACACCTTC
TRBV28	TRBD1	TRBJ1-2	once	CASTLTGDGYGYTF	TGTGCCAGTACCCTGACAGGGGACGGCTATGGCTACACCTTC
TRBV29-1	TRBD1	TRBJ2-7	-	CSVEVGQGGYEQYF	TGCAGCGTTGAAGTGGGACAGGGTGGGTACGAGCAGTACTTC
TRBV4-2	TRBD2	TRBJ2-1	-	CASSQLLAGGPGEQFF	TGTGCCAGCAGCCAATTACTAGCGGGAGGGCCTGGGGAGCAGTTCTTC
TRBV19	-	TRBJ2-2	-	CASSIVTITATGELFF	TGTGCCAGTAGTATAGTGACTATCACTGCTACCGGGGAGCTGTTTTTT
TRBV28	TRBD1	TRBJ1-2	-	CASSPSVRQGADGYTF	TGTGCCAGCAGTCCGTCGGTCCGACAGGGTGCCGATGGCTACACCTTC
TRBV5-8	TRBD1	TRBJ1-1	-	CASNAGTERVTEAFF	TGTGCCAGCAACGCCGGGACAGAGAGGGTGACTGAAGCTTTCTTT
TRBV19	TRBD1	TRBJ2-6	-	CASNPRQGAFLLSSGANVLTF	TGTGCCAGTAATCCTCGACAGGGGGCATTTCTTTTGAGCTCTGGGGCCAACGTCCTGACTTTC
TRBV5-4	-	TRBJ2-5	-	CASSLGRQETQYF	TGTGCCAGCAGCTTGGGGAGGCAAGAGACCCAGTACTTC
TRBV6-1	-	TRBJ2-3	-	CASSDPRTDTQYF	TGTGCCAGCAGTGACCCCCGAACAGATACGCAGTATTTT
TRBV4-2	TRBD2	TRBJ2-1	-	CASSLSTSGSLNEQFF	TGTGCCAGCAGCCTATCGACTAGCGGGAGTTTGAATGAGCAGTTCTTC
TRBV5-8	-	TRBJ2-3	-	CASSLAGGSTDTQYF	TGTGCCAGCAGCTTGGCCGGCGGGAGCACAGATACGCAGTATTTT
TRBV6-6	-	TRBJ2-7	-	CASSYDYVHEQYF	TGTGCCAGCAGTTACGACTACGTCCACGAGCAGTACTTC
TRBV19	-	TRBJ2-5	-	CASSRGLQETQYF	TGTGCCAGTAGTAGGGGGCTCCAAGAGACCCAGTACTTC
TRBV11-2	TRBD2	TRBJ2-3	-	CASSFNGRAVTDTQYF	TGTGCCAGCAGCTTCAACGGGAGGGCCGTTACAGATACGCAGTATTTT
TRBV19	TRBD1	TRBJ2-1	-	CASSISGQTFGEQFF	TGTGCCAGTAGTATCTCGGGACAGACGTTTGGTGAGCAGTTCTTC
TRBV6-4	-	TRBJ2-3	-	CASSAEGLNTQYF	TGTGCCAGCAGCGCGGAGGGTTTAAATACGCAGTATTTT
TRBV7-9	-	TRBJ1-1	-	CASSPTVNTEAFF	TGTGCCAGCAGCCCAACAGTGAACACTGAAGCTTTCTTT
TRBV7-9	-	TRBJ2-2	few	CASSLATSGGNPGELFF	TGTGCCAGCAGCTTAGCAACTTCCGGGGGAAATCCCGGGGAGCTGTTTTTT
TRBV21-1	-	TRBJ2-1	-	CASSKSPSGEEGREQFF	TGTGCCAGCAGCAAATCGCCGTCCGGGGAGGAGGGCCGTGAGCAGTTCTTC
TRBV4-1	TRBD2	TRBJ2-2	-	CASSQGLAGVGELFF	TGCGCCAGCAGCCAGGGACTAGCGGGGGTCGGGGAGCTGTTTTTT
TRBV30	-	TRBJ2-3	-	CAWSGGTDTQYF	TGTGCCTGGAGTGGAGGCACAGATACGCAGTATTTT
TRBV7-9	-	TRBJ2-2	-	CASSPRRVKNTGELFF	TGTGCCAGCAGCCCCCGTCGGGTAAAGAACACCGGGGAGCTGTTTTTT
TRBV6-6	-	TRBJ1-5	few	CASSSYGGNQPQHF	TGTGCCAGCAGTTCGTATGGGGGGAACCAGCCCCAGCATTTT
TRBV7-9	-	TRBJ2-3	-	CASSLGTNTDTQYF	TGTGCCAGCAGCTTAGGGACTAACACAGATACGCAGTATTTT
TRBV6-1	-	TRBJ2-5	few	CATAPMLGETQYF	TGTGCCACCGCACCCATGTTGGGAGAGACCCAGTACTTC
TRBV7-8	TRBD1	TRBJ2-7	-	CASSLPLTGAYEQYF	TGTGCCAGCAGCTTGCCCCTGACAGGGGCCTACGAGCAGTACTTC
TRBV27	-	TRBJ1-1	-	CASSLRQANTEAFF	TGTGCCAGCAGTCTACGACAAGCTAACACTGAAGCTTTCTTT
TRBV6-5	-	TRBJ1-2	-	CASGSRVTYGYTF	TGTGCCAGCGGCTCACGGGTCACCTATGGCTACACCTTC
TRBV6-5	TRBD2	TRBJ2-7	-	CASSKTSGAYEQYF	TGTGCCAGCAGCAAAACTAGCGGTGCCTACGAGCAGTACTTC